This TCR beta chain was recorded in a study of tumor-infiltrating lymphocytes in oesophageal squamous cell carcinoma. V shed 6 bases and J shed 7 bases, with 21 bases lying between them. Looked up from germline, CDR1 is MDHEN and CDR2 is SYDVKM. This CDR3 has 16 residues. A single record per CDR3 protein comes from TCRdb applying MiXCR to the PCR reads. The sample shows 20,000 to 25,000 distinct CDR3 sequences, about 35% of them seen only once. The V and J genes are TRBV28 and TRBJ1-4, with D possibly matching TRBD1 (6 bases). This clonotype originated in a male donor with esophageal squamous cell carcinoma. Sequenced input: esophageal tumor tissue. This CDR3 is CASSPRQTGEIEKLFF. As DNA, the CDR3 is TGTGCCAGCAGCCCTCGTCAGACAGGAGAAATTGAAAAACTGTTTTTT.